This T cell receptor beta chain is drawn from a study of shared clonotypes between healthy human individuals. Germline CDR1 is SGHAT and CDR2 is FQNNGV. Trimming removed 0 bases at V and 5 bases at J, with 13 bases between. The CDR3 runs 16 residues. Sequenced by immunoSEQ multiplex PCR; TCRdb stores in-frame clones only, minus some. Altogether millions of clones are present, 85% to 95% being singletons, with the ten largest covering about 0.13%. This TCR derives from a young man in good health. Material for sequencing was naive CD4+ T cells sorted from blood. The subset here: CD45RA+ positively selected. The chain employs TRBV11-2 and TRBJ2-2; D remains ambiguous. Here the CDR3 reads CASSLDHGRWTGELFF. The DNA of the CDR3 is TGTGCCAGCAGCTTAGATCATGGCAGGTGGACCGGGGAGCTGTTTTTT.